This T cell receptor (beta chain) was sequenced in a study of blood T cells in healthy people across ages. Study-level findings and limits: Older age coincided with a roughly linear decline in TCR beta diversity per million T cells.

This CDR3 is built from 18 residues. V shed 4 bases, J shed 7 bases, and the junction held 13 bases outside the gene matches. Germline V gene lookup returns CDR1 SGDLS and CDR2 YYNGEE. In this sample, this clonotype turned up a few times. The antigen remains undetermined. The use of a sample-barcoded 5' primer and a J-beta primer mix characterized a second PCR of about 6 to 11 cycles. TCRdb independently ran MiXCR on the 5' RACE reads; one entry per CDR3 protein. The sample has some 1.6 million distinct CDR3 sequences; almost 35% are singletons. The extraction recovered at least 6 micrograms of total RNA per sample.

The sequencing sample was made of blood. The chain couples TRBV9 to TRBJ2-5; 16 bases agree with TRBD2. This clonotype was sampled from a woman in her thirties in good health. CDR3 in DNA: TGTGCCAGCAGCACCGGGACTAGCGGGGGGGCTAGCCGTGGGACCCAGTACTTC. As protein: CASSTGTSGGASRGTQYF.